The T cell receptor beta chain described here comes from a study of blood T cell repertoires in COVID-19. Study-wide background: Acute-phase and convalescent COVID-19 samples originated in the United States, Italy and Spain. From T cells, B-cell-depleted T cells, or PBMCs came the material, which was cDNA or gDNA.

This clone was detected once. Sequencing used immunoSEQ multiplex PCR; TCRdb keeps in-frame clones, though not all of them. The table records about 70,000 clones, over 80% of them present only once. Source material: peripheral blood. The receptor was derived from an older woman with acute or convalescent COVID-19.

The CDR3 loop reads CASSSPFSARDQPQHF. For the CDR3, the DNA is TGTGCCAGCAGTTCCCCTTTTAGCGCTAGGGATCAGCCCCAGCATTTT. This chain links TRBV28 with TRBJ1-5; D not resolved. Trimming shortened V by 4 bases and J by 5 bases, and 18 bases separated the two germline ends. Per germline, CDR1 MDHEN and CDR2 SYDVKM. The CDR3 runs to 16 residues.